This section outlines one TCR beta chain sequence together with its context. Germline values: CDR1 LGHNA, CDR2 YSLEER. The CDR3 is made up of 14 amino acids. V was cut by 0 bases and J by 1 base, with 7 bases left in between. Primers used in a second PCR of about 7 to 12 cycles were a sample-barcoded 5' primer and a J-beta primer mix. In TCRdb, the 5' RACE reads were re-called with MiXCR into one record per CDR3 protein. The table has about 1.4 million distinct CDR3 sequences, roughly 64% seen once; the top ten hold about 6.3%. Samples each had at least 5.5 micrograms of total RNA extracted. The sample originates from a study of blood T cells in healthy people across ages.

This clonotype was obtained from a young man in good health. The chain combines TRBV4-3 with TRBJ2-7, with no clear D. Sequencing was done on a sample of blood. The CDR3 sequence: CASSQDPVSYEQYF. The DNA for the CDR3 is TGCGCCAGCAGCCAAGACCCGGTTTCCTACGAGCAGTACTTC.